The clone carrying this T cell receptor beta chain appeared a single time. No antigen is known for it. Unsorted cryopreserved PBMC were sequenced, averaging about 92,000 T cells per clinical donor. This specimen comes from a study of T cells in tuberculosis. Study background: IGRA-negative adolescents, IGRA-positive adolescents with latent tuberculosis and adults with active tuberculosis formed this South African cohort.

Findings and limits, study-wide: Active tuberculosis patients had shorter CDR3-alpha; the beta difference was nonsignificant. GMM-specific TCRs were nearer to active tuberculosis alpha repertoires, suggesting expansion.

Sequenced by immunoSEQ multiplex PCR; TCRdb stores in-frame clones only, minus some. The table includes 20,000 to 25,000 clones, just under 97% detected once. Sequenced material: PBMCs. This clonotype was sampled from a donor between 5 and 29 years old with latent tuberculosis or without tuberculosis infection.

This chain's CDR3 is CAWAGGPNTEAFF. The CDR3 coding sequence is TGTGCCTGGGCAGGGGGACCGAACACTGAAGCTTTCTTT. V usage is TRBV30 and J usage is TRBJ1-1; 7 nucleotides line up with TRBD1. Germline V gene data show CDR1 as GTSNPN and CDR2 as SVGIG (reference sequence). V lost 5 bases to trimming and J lost 1 base; unmatched junction nucleotides: 4. The CDR3 covers 13 residues.